Listed here are 25 T cell receptor beta chains from one sample, sequenced in a study of blood T cell repertoires in COVID-19. Sequencing was performed with immunoSEQ multiplex PCR; in TCRdb, only in-frame clones are kept and a portion is missing. Of approximately 230,000 clones in the sample, 70% to 90% were seen once. Sequencing was done on a sample of peripheral blood. The receptor source for this set is a man in his thirties or forties who had recovered from COVID-19.

V gene TRBV10-1 combines with J gene TRBJ2-1, with D perhaps TRBD1 (5 bases). V was shortened by 2 bases and J by 4 bases, with 12 bases between the two germline ends. This CDR3 has 15 amino acids. Germline CDR1 and CDR2: WNHNN and SYGVQD (reference sequence). The CDR3: CASSETDSLYNEQFF. DNA for the CDR3: TGCGCCAGCAGTGAGACCGACAGTTTATACAATGAGCAGTTCTTC.

This CDR3 is CASSQEIRGEAFF. The CDR3 bases are TGTGCCAGCAGCCAAGAGATAAGAGGTGAAGCTTTCTTT. The chain recombines TRBV14 with TRBJ1-1; unclear D gene. There are 13 residues in the CDR3. Germline V lookup: CDR1 SGHDN, CDR2 FVKESK. V lost 0 bases and J lost 7, with 9 bases in between.

The chain links TRBV6-5 to TRBJ2-1; 10 bases are a match to TRBD2. The length of the CDR3 is 15 residues. The V gene's germline CDR1 is MNHEY and CDR2 SVGAGI. V shed 6 bases and J 3 bases; nucleotides not matched to a gene: 5. The CDR3 sequence: CASSPASGGYNEQFF. CDR3 nucleotides: TGTGCCAGCAGCCCGGCTAGCGGGGGCTACAATGAGCAGTTCTTC.

The V gene is TRBV4-2, the J gene TRBJ2-1; D may be TRBD2 (6 bases). Germline V gene lookup returns CDR1 LGHNA and CDR2 YNFKEQ. The V end was cut by 8 bases, the J end by 6 bases, with 23 bases between. CDR3 size: 16 residues. CDR3 residues: CASVSGSSDRGNEQFF. CDR3 DNA: TGTGCCAGCGTCTCCGGCTCTAGCGATAGGGGCAATGAGCAGTTCTTC.

The chain employs TRBV5-1 and TRBJ2-5; unclear D gene. Germline V gene sequence: CDR1 SGHRS, CDR2 YFSETQ. This CDR3 comprises 15 residues. V lost 0 bases and J 10 bases, leaving 19 bases between the germline ends. In DNA form, the CDR3 reads TGCGCCAGCAGCTTGGTCGGAGCCCTTCTGGAGCACCAGTACTTC. Protein product: CASSLVGALLEHQYF. Filled out from reference TRBV5-1 and TRBJ2-5, the complete variable domain reads KAGVTQTPRYLIKTRGQQVTLSCSPISGHRSVSWYQQTPGQGLQFLFEYFSETQRNKGNFPGRFSGRQFSNSRSEMNVSTLELGDSALYLCASSLVGALLEHQYFGPGTRLLVL.

This clone has only one observation. This sequence joins TRBV10-3 and TRBJ2-7, with D tentatively TRBD1 (5 bases). The V and J ends lost 4 bases and 3 bases respectively, with 16 bases between them. This CDR3 comprises 15 residues. Germline lookup yields CDR1 ENHRY and CDR2 SYGVKD. The CDR3 bases are TGTGCCATCAGTGGACAGCAAGACCTTATCTACGAGCAGTACTTC. Protein sequence: CAISGQQDLIYEQYF.

This clone appeared a single time. The chain links TRBV5-1 to TRBJ2-3; 7 nucleotides align to TRBD1. Germline V gives CDR1 SGHRS, CDR2 YFSETQ. V shed 5 bases, J shed 2 bases, and the junction held 11 bases outside the gene matches. The CDR3 is 16 amino acids. The CDR3 reads CASSSGGQPPTDTQYF. In nucleotides, the CDR3 is TGCGCCAGCAGTTCAGGGGGACAGCCCCCCACAGATACGCAGTATTTT.

The CDR3, as DNA: TGTGCCAGCAGCGATGCATCCGGGCCCCGAGGGTATGGCTACACCTTC. It translates to CASSDASGPRGYGYTF. V gene TRBV9 combines with J gene TRBJ1-2; D gene ambiguous. This CDR3 is 16 amino acids long. Germline-derived CDR1 and CDR2 are SGDLS and YYNGEE. Deletions cut 3 bases from V and 5 bases from J, with 20 bases between.

The CDR3 sequence is CASSQWRRANYGYTF. The CDR3 DNA reads TGTGCCAGCAGCCAATGGAGGAGAGCTAACTATGGCTACACCTTC. The chain uses TRBV3-1 (or the pseudogene TRBV3-2) and TRBJ1-2; D gene ambiguous. This CDR3 has 15 residues. Germline V lookup: CDR1 LGHDT, CDR2 YNNKEL (reference sequence). Trimming pared 2 bases from V and 0 bases from J, leaving 10 bases between.

The chain employs TRBV5-1 and TRBJ2-3, with TRBD1 matching 12 bases. The CDR3 covers 17 residues. Germline lookup yields CDR1 SGHRS and CDR2 YFSETQ. The ends lost 1 base at V and 4 bases at J; junction bases unmatched: 7. This chain's CDR3 is CASSLYPGTGGADTQYF. The DNA for the CDR3 is TGCGCCAGCAGCTTGTACCCCGGGACAGGGGGCGCAGATACGCAGTATTTT.

The chain combines TRBV7-6 with TRBJ2-2; tentatively, D is TRBD2 (6 bases). V lost 8 bases and J 6 bases, leaving 10 bases between the germline ends. CDR1 and CDR2 (germline): SGHVS, FNYEAQ. This CDR3 has 12 amino acids. The CDR3 DNA is TGTGCCAGCGGTCCGGGAGCCGGGGAGCTGTTTTTT. It encodes CASGPGAGELFF.

The rearrangement uses TRBV11-2 and TRBJ2-3; D gene uncertain. CDR1 and CDR2 (germline): SGHAT, FQNNGV. V was cut by 4 bases and J by 9 bases, with 8 bases left in between. The CDR3 totals 11 residues. The CDR3 region has the DNA TGTGCCAGCAGCTCGGGTTGGACGCAGTATTTT. It encodes CASSSGWTQYF.

This clone occurred a few times. The chain employs TRBV10-3 and TRBJ2-1; 7 bases match TRBD2. The V gene's germline CDR1 is ENHRY and CDR2 SYGVKD. J gave up 3 bases and V 4 bases, and 9 bases lay outside the gene matches. The CDR3 totals 16 residues. The CDR3, as DNA: TGTGCCATCAGTGCCGGCGGGGGAACGGACTACAATGAGCAGTTCTTC. Protein product: CAISAGGGTDYNEQFF.

This clone was observed a few times. The chain carries TRBV19 and TRBJ1-5; no definite D call. Trimming stripped 1 base from V and 1 base from J, with 8 bases between. The CDR3 is 15 amino acids. Germline CDR1 LNHDA, CDR2 SQIVND (reference sequence). As DNA, the CDR3 is TGTGCCAGTAGTATAGCCCAGATCAGCAATCAGCCCCAGCATTTT. Protein sequence: CASSIAQISNQPQHF.

The chain uses TRBV7-7 and TRBJ1-1; 9 bases line up with TRBD1. J gave up 3 bases and V 11 bases, and 13 bases lay outside the gene matches. CDR1 and CDR2 from the germline V gene are SSHAT and FNYEAQ (reference sequence). The CDR3 is 15 amino acids. The CDR3 coding sequence is TGTGCCGGGCCCGGACAGGGGAATAGTCACACTGAAGCTTTCTTT. Amino acid sequence: CAGPGQGNSHTEAFF.

V usage is TRBV5-1 and J usage is TRBJ1-1; maybe TRBD1 (5 bases). From germline, CDR1 is SGHRS and CDR2 YFSETQ. V was shortened by 0 bases and J by 1 base, with 7 bases between the two germline ends. The CDR3 consists of 14 residues. The CDR3 DNA sequence: TGCGCCAGCAGCTTGGAACAGGCGAACACTGAAGCTTTCTTT. It encodes CASSLEQANTEAFF.

V usage is TRBV6-6 and J usage is TRBJ1-1; maybe TRBD1 (5 bases). The germline gives CDR1 MNHNY, CDR2 SVGAGI (reference sequence). The CDR3 runs to 13 residues. V lost 2 bases to trimming and J lost 5 bases, with 9 bases between them. The CDR3 reads CASSYDRGTEAFF. The DNA of the CDR3 is TGTGCCAGCAGTTACGATAGGGGAACTGAAGCTTTCTTT.

CDR3 coding DNA: TGTGCCAGCAGCCCCGGGACTAGACTTAGGAAGACCCAGTACTTC. Translated: CASSPGTRLRKTQYF. This rearrangement joins TRBV4-2 to TRBJ2-5, with 8 bases matching TRBD2. Germline CDR1 is LGHNA and CDR2 is YNFKEQ. The trim removed 4 bases at V and 6 bases at J, leaving 10 bases unmatched. This CDR3 is built from 15 residues.

This clone turned up a few times. This chain connects TRBV6-6 to TRBJ2-7; D gene unclear. CDR1 and CDR2 (germline): MNHNY, SVGAGI (reference sequence). CDR3 size: 13 residues. The V end was cut by 5 bases, the J end by 4 bases, with 12 bases between. The CDR3, as DNA: TGTGCCAGCAGTGCTAACGCGGATTACGAGCAGTACTTC. This translates into CASSANADYEQYF.

The V call is TRBV6-4, the J call TRBJ2-7; 7 nucleotides match TRBD2. Germline values: CDR1 MRHNA, CDR2 SNTAGT. Trimming cost V 7 bases and J 2 bases; bases outside gene matches: 11. The CDR3 is 15 amino acids. The CDR3 coding sequence is TGTGCCAGCACCCGGGAGGCAGGGTTAACCTACGAGCAGTACTTC. Residues: CASTREAGLTYEQYF.

The genes are TRBV7-2 and TRBJ2-5; TRBD2 matches 8 bases. The CDR3 is 16 residues long. Per germline, CDR1 SGHTA and CDR2 FQGNSA. The junction had 9 bases not matched to a gene; V was cut back by 4 bases and J by 2 bases. CDR3 amino acids: CASSSPWIAGQETQYF. In DNA, the CDR3 is TGTGCCAGCAGCTCGCCTTGGATAGCGGGACAAGAGACCCAGTACTTC.

The chain links TRBV4-1 to TRBJ1-1; D call uncertain. This CDR3 comprises 15 residues. CDR1 and CDR2 (germline): MGHRA, YSYEKL. Trimming stripped 0 bases from V and 2 bases from J, with 10 bases between. The CDR3 loop is CASSQDRQVNTEAFF. CDR3 bases: TGCGCCAGCAGCCAAGATCGGCAGGTCAACACTGAAGCTTTCTTT.

The CDR3 region has the DNA TGCGCCAGCACCTGGGACAGGGTAAACACCGGGGAGCTGTTTTTT. Translated, it gives CASTWDRVNTGELFF. The chain joins TRBV5-1 to TRBJ2-2; 9 bases line up with TRBD1. Germline trimming cut 6 bases from V and 2 bases from J; bases unmatched to any gene: 5. The CDR3 is 15 amino acids. CDR1 is SGHRS, CDR2 YFSETQ, per germline. The variable domain in full, completed from reference TRBV5-1 and TRBJ2-2, reads KAGVTQTPRYLIKTRGQQVTLSCSPISGHRSVSWYQQTPGQGLQFLFEYFSETQRNKGNFPGRFSGRQFSNSRSEMNVSTLELGDSALYLCASTWDRVNTGELFFGEGSRLTVL.

The chain has TRBV9 and TRBJ2-2; 11 bases fit TRBD1. This CDR3 comprises 16 residues. Germline V gene data show CDR1 as SGDLS and CDR2 as YYNGEE. Germline trimming cut 0 bases from V and 4 bases from J; bases unmatched to any gene: 2. The CDR3 DNA follows: TGTGCCAGCAGCGTAGGAGGGACAGGGGGCACCGGGGAGCTGTTTTTT. Translated: CASSVGGTGGTGELFF.

Only one count was recorded for this clone. The chain carries TRBV6-5 and TRBJ1-2; D ambiguous. CDR3 length equals 16 residues. V was clipped by 0 bases and J by 0 bases, with 11 bases between them. From germline, CDR1 is MNHEY and CDR2 SVGAGI. The CDR3 DNA reads TGTGCCAGCAGTTACTCGAGTACTGGTTCTAACTATGGCTACACCTTC. It encodes CASSYSSTGSNYGYTF.